This is a list of T cell receptor beta chains from one sample in a study of T cells in Graves' hyperthyroidism and ophthalmopathy. TCRdb recomputed calls from the multiplex PCR reads with MiXCR, one row per CDR3 protein. The table has hundreds of thousands of distinct CDR3 sequences, around 15% seen once. Sequenced input: blood. All receptors derive from a woman between 18 and 29 years old with Graves' hyperthyroidism. The CDR3 runs from the conserved cysteine through the conserved F or W. Fields, in order: CDR3 length, D gene, clone size, V gene, CDR3 protein. The D gene is left open where the match is weak. A clone size is listed for some rows: how often the clone was seen (once, few, many), or a class if it is expanded.

len: 13
d_gene: .
abundance: .
v_gene: TRBV7-8
CDR3aa: CASSVQANEKLFF

len: 14
d_gene: .
abundance: .
v_gene: TRBV18
CDR3aa: CASSPSQESIEAFF

len: 15
d_gene: TRBD2
abundance: many
v_gene: TRBV6-5
CDR3aa: CASSSPGLAGPQQYF

len: 16
d_gene: .
abundance: .
v_gene: TRBV12-3/TRBV12-4
CDR3aa: CASSPVGGSVNQPQHF

len: 16
d_gene: TRBD2
abundance: .
v_gene: TRBV19
CDR3aa: CASSFGLAGGDNEQFF

len: 16
d_gene: TRBD2
abundance: few
v_gene: TRBV5-5
CDR3aa: CASSTRAGGGADTQYF

len: 18
d_gene: .
abundance: many
v_gene: TRBV11-3
CDR3aa: CASSSAQTGAREDYGYTF

len: 20
d_gene: TRBD2
abundance: .
v_gene: TRBV7-9
CDR3aa: CASSGRRGFVAGGNQETQYF

len: 15
d_gene: .
abundance: few
v_gene: TRBV20-1
CDR3aa: CSAREAQVLRDEQYF

len: 15
d_gene: TRBD2
abundance: .
v_gene: TRBV11-3
CDR3aa: CASRTLAGGRNEQFF

len: 10
d_gene: .
abundance: .
v_gene: TRBV6-1
CDR3aa: CASSRDEQYF

len: 16
d_gene: TRBD2
abundance: .
v_gene: TRBV18
CDR3aa: CASSPFSGSSYNEQFF

len: 14
d_gene: .
abundance: many
v_gene: TRBV7-2
CDR3aa: CASSLMGGGETQYF

len: 15
d_gene: TRBD2
abundance: few
v_gene: TRBV12-3/TRBV12-4
CDR3aa: CASSFGGGGPDTQYF

len: 16
d_gene: .
abundance: many
v_gene: TRBV7-9
CDR3aa: CASSSNRVTNTGELFF

len: 16
d_gene: .
abundance: .
v_gene: TRBV4-3
CDR3aa: CASSPRRAVNTGELFF

len: 14
d_gene: TRBD2
abundance: .
v_gene: TRBV19
CDR3aa: CASGSSGSNYEQYF

len: 17
d_gene: .
abundance: few
v_gene: TRBV2
CDR3aa: CASSSLQRAGRAYEQYF

len: 14
d_gene: TRBD2
abundance: many
v_gene: TRBV20-1
CDR3aa: CSAAGLVSTGELFF

len: 17
d_gene: TRBD2
abundance: many
v_gene: TRBV7-3
CDR3aa: CASSLSGWGLASNEQFF

len: 12
d_gene: .
abundance: many
v_gene: TRBV28
CDR3aa: CASSQFVYEQYF

len: 13
d_gene: .
abundance: .
v_gene: TRBV29-1
CDR3aa: CSVKVQWGTEAFF

len: 18
d_gene: TRBD1
abundance: many
v_gene: TRBV28
CDR3aa: CASSSHRDRGHGNYGYTF

len: 13
d_gene: .
abundance: many
v_gene: TRBV7-2
CDR3aa: CASSPMGRSEQFF

len: 15
d_gene: .
abundance: many
v_gene: TRBV11-2
CDR3aa: CASSFDPSSTDTQYF

len: 14
d_gene: .
abundance: few
v_gene: TRBV11-2
CDR3aa: CASSSPSGSGTQYF

len: 16
d_gene: .
abundance: few
v_gene: TRBV29-1
CDR3aa: CSVDTGTPYTRETQYF

len: 14
d_gene: TRBD2
abundance: .
v_gene: TRBV20-1
CDR3aa: CSARGIAGADTQYF